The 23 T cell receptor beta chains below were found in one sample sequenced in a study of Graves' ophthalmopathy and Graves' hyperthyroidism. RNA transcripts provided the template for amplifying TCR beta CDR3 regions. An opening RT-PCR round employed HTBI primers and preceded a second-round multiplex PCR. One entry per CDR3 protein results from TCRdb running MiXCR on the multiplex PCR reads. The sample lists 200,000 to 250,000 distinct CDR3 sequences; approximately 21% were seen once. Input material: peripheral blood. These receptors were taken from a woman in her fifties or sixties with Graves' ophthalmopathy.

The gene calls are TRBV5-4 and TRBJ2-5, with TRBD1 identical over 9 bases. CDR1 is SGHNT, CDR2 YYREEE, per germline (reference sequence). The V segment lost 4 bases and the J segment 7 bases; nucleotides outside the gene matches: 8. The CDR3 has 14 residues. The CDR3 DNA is TGTGCCAGCAGCCCGTCGGGACAGGGAGTGACCCAGTACTTC. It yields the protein CASSPSGQGVTQYF.

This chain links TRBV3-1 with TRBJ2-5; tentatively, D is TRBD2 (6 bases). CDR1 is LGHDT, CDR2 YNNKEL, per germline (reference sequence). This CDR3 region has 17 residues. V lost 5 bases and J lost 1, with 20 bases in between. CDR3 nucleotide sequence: TGTGCCAGCAGCGACAAAATGGGGGGATCTTCCCAAGAGACCCAGTACTTC. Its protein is CASSDKMGGSSQETQYF.

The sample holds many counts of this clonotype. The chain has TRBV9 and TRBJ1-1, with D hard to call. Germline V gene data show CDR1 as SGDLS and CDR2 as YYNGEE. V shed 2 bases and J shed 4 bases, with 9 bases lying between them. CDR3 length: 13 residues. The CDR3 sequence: CASSVMEGTEAFF. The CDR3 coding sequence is TGTGCCAGCAGCGTGATGGAGGGCACTGAAGCTTTCTTT.

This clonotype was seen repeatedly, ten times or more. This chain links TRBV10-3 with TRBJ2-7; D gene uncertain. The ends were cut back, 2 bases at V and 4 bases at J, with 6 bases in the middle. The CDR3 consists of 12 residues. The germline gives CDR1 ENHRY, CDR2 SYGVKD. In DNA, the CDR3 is TGTGCCATCAGTGAGGCTGGTTACGAGCAGTACTTC. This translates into CAISEAGYEQYF.

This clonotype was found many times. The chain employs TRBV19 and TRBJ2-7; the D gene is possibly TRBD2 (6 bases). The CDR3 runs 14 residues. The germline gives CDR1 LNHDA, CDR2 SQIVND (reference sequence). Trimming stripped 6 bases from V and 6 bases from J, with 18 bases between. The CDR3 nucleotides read TGTGCCAGTAGACCTCCCGACGGGACTCGCGAGCAGTACTTC. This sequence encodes CASRPPDGTREQYF. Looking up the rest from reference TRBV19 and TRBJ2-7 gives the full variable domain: DGGITQSPKYLFRKEGQNVTLSCEQNLNHDAMYWYRQDPGQGLRLIYYSQIVNDFQKGDIAEGYSVSREKKESFPLTVTSAQKNPTAFYLCASRPPDGTREQYFGPGTRLTVT.

The CDR3 is CASSSKGPVEQYF. For the CDR3, the DNA is TGTGCCAGCAGCTCTAAGGGGCCAGTTGAGCAGTACTTC. The V and J genes are TRBV5-4 and TRBJ2-7, with D possibly being TRBD1 (5 bases). CDR1 SGHNT and CDR2 YYREEE come from the germline V gene (reference sequence). V gave up 3 bases and J gave up 7 bases, with 14 bases separating them. The CDR3 has 13 amino acids.

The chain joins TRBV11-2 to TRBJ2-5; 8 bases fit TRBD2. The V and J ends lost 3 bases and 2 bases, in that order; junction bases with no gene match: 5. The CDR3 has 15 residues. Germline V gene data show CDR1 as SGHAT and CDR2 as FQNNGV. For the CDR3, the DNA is TGTGCCAGCAGCTTTTACGTAGCGGGACAAGAGACCCAGTACTTC. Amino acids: CASSFYVAGQETQYF.

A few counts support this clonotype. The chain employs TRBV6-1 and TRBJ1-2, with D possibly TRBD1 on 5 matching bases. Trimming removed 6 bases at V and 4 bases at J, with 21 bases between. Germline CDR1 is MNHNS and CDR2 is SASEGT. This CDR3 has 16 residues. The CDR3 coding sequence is TGTGCCAGCAGGATCGCGGGGACCTCACTGGCCTATGGCTACACCTTC. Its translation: CASRIAGTSLAYGYTF.

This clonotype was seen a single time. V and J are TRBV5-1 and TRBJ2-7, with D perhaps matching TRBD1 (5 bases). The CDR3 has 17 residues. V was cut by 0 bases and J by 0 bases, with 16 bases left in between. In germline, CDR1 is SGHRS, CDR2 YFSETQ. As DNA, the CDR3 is TGCGCCAGCAGCTTGGCCGGACAAGGGGATGGCTCCTACGAGCAGTACTTC. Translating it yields CASSLAGQGDGSYEQYF.

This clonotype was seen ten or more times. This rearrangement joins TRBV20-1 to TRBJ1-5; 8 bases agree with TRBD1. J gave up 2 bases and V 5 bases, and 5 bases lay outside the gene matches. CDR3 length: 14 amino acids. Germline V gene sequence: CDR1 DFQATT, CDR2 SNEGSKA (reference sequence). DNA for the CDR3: TGCAGTGCTGAACAGGGGGTTGGCAATCAGCCCCAGCATTTT. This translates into CSAEQGVGNQPQHF.

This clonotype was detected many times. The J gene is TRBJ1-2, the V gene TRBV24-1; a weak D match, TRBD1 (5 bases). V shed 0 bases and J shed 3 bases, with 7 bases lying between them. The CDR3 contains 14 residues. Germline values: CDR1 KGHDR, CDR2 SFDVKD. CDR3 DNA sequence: TGTGCCACCAGTGATTTGCAGGGTGACTATGGCTACACCTTC. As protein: CATSDLQGDYGYTF.

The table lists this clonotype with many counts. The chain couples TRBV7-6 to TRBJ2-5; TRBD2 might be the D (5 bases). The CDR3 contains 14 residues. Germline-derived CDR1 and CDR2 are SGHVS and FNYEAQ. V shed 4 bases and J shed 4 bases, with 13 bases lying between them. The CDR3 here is CASSYRGWVETQYF. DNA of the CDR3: TGTGCCAGCAGCTATCGGGGTTGGGTAGAGACCCAGTACTTC. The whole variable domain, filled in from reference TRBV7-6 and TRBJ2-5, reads GAGVSQSPRYKVTKRGQDVALRCDPISGHVSLYWYRQALGQGPEFLTYFNYEAQQDKSGLPNDRFSAERPEGSISTLTIQRTEQRDSAMYRCASSYRGWVETQYFGPGTRLLVL.

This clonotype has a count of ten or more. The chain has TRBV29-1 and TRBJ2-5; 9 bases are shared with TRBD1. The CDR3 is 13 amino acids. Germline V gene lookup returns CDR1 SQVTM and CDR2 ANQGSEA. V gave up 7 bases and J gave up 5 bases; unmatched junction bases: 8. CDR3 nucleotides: TGCAGCGGGGGACAGGGCCCGCGGGAGACCCAGTACTTC. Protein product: CSGGQGPRETQYF.

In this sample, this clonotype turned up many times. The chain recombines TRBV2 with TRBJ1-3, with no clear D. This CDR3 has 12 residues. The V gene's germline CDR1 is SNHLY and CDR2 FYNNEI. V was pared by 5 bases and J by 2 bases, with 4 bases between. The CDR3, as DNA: TGTGCCAGCAGTAGACCTGGAAACACCATATATTTT. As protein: CASSRPGNTIYF. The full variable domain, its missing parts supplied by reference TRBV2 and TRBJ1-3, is EPEVTQTPSHQVTQMGQEVILRCVPISNHLYFYWYRQILGQKVEFLVSFYNNEISEKSEIFDDQFSVERPDGSNFTLKIRSTKLEDSAMYFCASSRPGNTIYFGEGSWLTVV.

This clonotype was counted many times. As DNA, the CDR3 is TGTGCCAGCAGTTTATCGGGGGGGGTGGACTACGAGCAGTACTTC. This gives the protein CASSLSGGVDYEQYF. The V call is TRBV27, the J call TRBJ2-7; TRBD2 agrees at 7 bases. The CDR3 covers 15 residues. The germline gives CDR1 MNHEY, CDR2 SMNVEV (reference sequence). After removal of 0 bases from V and 3 bases from J, the junction contained 5 bases not matched to a gene.

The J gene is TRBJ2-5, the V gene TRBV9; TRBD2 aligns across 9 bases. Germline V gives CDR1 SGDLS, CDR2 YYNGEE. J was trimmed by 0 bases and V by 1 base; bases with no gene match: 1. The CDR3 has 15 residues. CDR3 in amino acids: CASSVSGRNQETQYF. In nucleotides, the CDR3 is TGTGCCAGCAGCGTAAGCGGGAGGAACCAAGAGACCCAGTACTTC.

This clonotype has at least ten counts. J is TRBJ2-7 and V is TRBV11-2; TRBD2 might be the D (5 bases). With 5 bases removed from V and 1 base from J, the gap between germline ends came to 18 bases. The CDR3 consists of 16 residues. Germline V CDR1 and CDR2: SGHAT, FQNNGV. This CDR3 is CASSPDQLTGSYEQYF. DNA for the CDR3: TGTGCCAGCAGCCCGGACCAACTTACGGGGTCCTACGAGCAGTACTTC.

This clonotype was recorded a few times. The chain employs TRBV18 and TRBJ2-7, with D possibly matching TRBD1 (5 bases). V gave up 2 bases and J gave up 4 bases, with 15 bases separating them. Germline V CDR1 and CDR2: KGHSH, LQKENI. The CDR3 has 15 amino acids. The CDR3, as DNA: TGTGCCAGCTCACCAGGCCAGGGTAATCTATACGAGCAGTACTTC. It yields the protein CASSPGQGNLYEQYF.

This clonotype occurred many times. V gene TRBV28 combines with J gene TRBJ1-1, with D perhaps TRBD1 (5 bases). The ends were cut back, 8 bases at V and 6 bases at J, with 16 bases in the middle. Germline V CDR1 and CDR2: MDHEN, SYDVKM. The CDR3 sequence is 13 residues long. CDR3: CASSLGVTPEAFF. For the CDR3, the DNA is TGTGCCAGCTCCTTGGGGGTAACCCCTGAAGCTTTCTTT.

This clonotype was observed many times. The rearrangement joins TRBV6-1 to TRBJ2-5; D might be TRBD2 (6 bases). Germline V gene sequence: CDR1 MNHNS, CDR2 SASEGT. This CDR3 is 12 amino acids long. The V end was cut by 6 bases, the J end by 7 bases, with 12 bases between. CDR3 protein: CASRGGPGTQYF. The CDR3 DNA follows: TGTGCCAGCAGGGGAGGTCCGGGGACCCAGTACTTC.

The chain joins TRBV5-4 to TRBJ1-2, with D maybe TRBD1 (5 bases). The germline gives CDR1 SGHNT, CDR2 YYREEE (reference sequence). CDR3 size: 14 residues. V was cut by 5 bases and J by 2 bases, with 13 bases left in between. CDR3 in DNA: TGTGCCAGCAGTGTATTGAAGGGGAACTATGGCTACACCTTC. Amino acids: CASSVLKGNYGYTF.

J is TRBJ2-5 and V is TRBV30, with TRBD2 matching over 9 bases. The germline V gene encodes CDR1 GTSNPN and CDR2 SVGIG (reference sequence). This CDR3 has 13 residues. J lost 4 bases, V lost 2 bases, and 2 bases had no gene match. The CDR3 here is CAWSRGGAETQYF. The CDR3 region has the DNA TGTGCCTGGAGTCGCGGGGGGGCAGAGACCCAGTACTTC.

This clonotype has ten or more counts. CDR3 sequence reads: CSVRTGRGEQYF. The CDR3 DNA reads TGCAGCGTCCGGACAGGTAGGGGGGAGCAGTACTTC. The chain recombines TRBV29-1 with TRBJ2-7, with 7 bases fitting TRBD1. CDR1 SQVTM and CDR2 ANQGSEA come from the germline V gene. The J segment lost 7 bases and the V segment lost 6 bases, leaving 9 bases of the junction unmatched. This CDR3 is built from 12 residues.